The T cell receptor beta chain described here comes from a study of breast tumors, draining lymph nodes, adjacent tissues. Axillary draining lymph nodes of breast cancer patients supplied the node samples. This clonotype was seen repeatedly, ten times or more. TCRdb re-called the multiplex PCR reads through MiXCR, storing one row per CDR3 protein. This table holds approximately 120,000 distinct CDR3 sequences, approximately 22% found once. CDR1 is SEHNR and CDR2 is FQNEAQ in the germline V gene (reference sequence). The CDR3 is 14 residues long. V dropped 2 bases and J dropped 2 bases, with 10 bases sitting between them.

V is TRBV7-9 and J is TRBJ2-7; no definite D call. Specimen: axillary lymph node tissue. This clonotype originated in a female donor with breast cancer. Some clones in this sample may be carry-over from other donors' samples. The CDR3 loop reads CASSLSGWTYEQYF. In DNA form, the CDR3 reads TGTGCCAGCAGCTTATCGGGCTGGACCTACGAGCAGTACTTC. The whole variable domain, filled in from reference TRBV7-9 and TRBJ2-7, reads DTGVSQNPRHKITKRGQNVTFRCDPISEHNRLYWYRQTLGQGPEFLTYFQNEAQLEKSRLLSDRFSAERPKGSFSTLEIQRTEQGDSAMYLCASSLSGWTYEQYFGPGTRLTVT.